The 3 T cell receptor beta chains in this list originate from one sample, sequenced in a study of blood T cell repertoires in COVID-19. TCRdb's table, derived via immunoSEQ multiplex PCR, lists solely in-frame clones and lacks some. The sample has 15,000 to 20,000 clones, 81% seen once; the top ten hold around 14%. The sequencing input was peripheral blood. The receptor source for this set is a man in his forties with active or convalescent COVID-19.

This sequence joins TRBV30 and TRBJ1-1; D is unresolved. The CDR3 spans 14 residues. Germline CDR1 reads GTSNPN; CDR2 reads SVGIG (reference sequence). V gave up 0 bases and J gave up 3 bases, with 11 bases separating them. CDR3 nucleotide sequence: TGTGCCTGGAGTGTACGGGTATGGGACACTGAAGCTTTCTTT. Amino acid sequence: CAWSVRVWDTEAFF.

The gene calls are TRBV15 and TRBJ1-1; D call uncertain. Germline V CDR1 and CDR2: LNHNV, YYDKDF (reference sequence). The CDR3 is 13 amino acids. The V end lost 2 bases, the J end lost 0 bases, and 4 bases lay between the germline ends. The CDR3 sequence: CATSRLMNTEAFF. Here the CDR3 DNA reads TGTGCCACCAGCAGACTTATGAACACTGAAGCTTTCTTT.

This chain links TRBV5-6 with TRBJ2-3; the D gene is possibly TRBD1 (6 bases). V was cut by 3 bases and J by 6 bases, with 17 bases left in between. Per the germline V gene, CDR1 is SGHDT and CDR2 is YYEEEE. The CDR3 is 15 residues long. CDR3 sequence (DNA): TGTGCCAGCAGCTCTGGACCCATGGGGGCGGATACGCAGTATTTT. It encodes CASSSGPMGADTQYF.